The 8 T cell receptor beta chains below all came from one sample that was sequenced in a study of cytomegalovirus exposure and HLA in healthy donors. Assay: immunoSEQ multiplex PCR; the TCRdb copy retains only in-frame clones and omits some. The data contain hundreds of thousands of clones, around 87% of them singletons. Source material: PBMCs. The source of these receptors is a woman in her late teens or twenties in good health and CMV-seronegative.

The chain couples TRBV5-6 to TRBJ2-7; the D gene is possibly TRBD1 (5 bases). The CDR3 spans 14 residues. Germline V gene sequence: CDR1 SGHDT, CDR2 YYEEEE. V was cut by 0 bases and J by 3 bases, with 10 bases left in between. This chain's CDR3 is CASSLGGGYYEQYF. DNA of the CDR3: TGTGCCAGCAGCTTGGGGGGCGGATACTACGAGCAGTACTTC.

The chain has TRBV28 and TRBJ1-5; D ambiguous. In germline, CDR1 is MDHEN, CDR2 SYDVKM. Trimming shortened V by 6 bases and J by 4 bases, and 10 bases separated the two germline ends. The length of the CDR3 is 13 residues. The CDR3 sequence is CASRRGGNQPQHF. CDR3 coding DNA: TGTGCCAGCAGGCGGGGAGGAAATCAGCCCCAGCATTTT.

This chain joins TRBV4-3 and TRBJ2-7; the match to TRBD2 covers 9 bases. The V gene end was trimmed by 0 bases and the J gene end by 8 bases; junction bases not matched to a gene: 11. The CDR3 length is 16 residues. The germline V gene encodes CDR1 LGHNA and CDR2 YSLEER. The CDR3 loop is CASSQDIDSGSAKQYF. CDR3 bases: TGCGCCAGCAGCCAAGATATCGATAGCGGGAGTGCCAAGCAGTACTTC.

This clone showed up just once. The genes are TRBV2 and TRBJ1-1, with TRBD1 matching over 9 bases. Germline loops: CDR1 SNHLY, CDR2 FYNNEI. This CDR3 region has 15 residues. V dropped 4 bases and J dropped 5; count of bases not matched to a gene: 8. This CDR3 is CASSATGGRGTEAFF. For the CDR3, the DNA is TGTGCCAGCAGTGCAACAGGGGGCAGAGGTACTGAAGCTTTCTTT.

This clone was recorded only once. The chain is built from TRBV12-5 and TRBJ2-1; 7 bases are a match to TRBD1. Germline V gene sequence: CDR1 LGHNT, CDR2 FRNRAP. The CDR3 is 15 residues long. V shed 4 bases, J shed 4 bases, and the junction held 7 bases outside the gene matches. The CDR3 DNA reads TGTGCTAGTGGTTCACAGGGGTGGGAGTACAATGAGCAGTTCTTC. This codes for CASGSQGWEYNEQFF.

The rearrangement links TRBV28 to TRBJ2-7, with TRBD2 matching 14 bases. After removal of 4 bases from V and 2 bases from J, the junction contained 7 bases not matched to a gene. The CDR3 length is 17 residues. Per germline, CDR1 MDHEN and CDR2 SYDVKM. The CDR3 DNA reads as TGTGCCAGCAGTTCCAACCTGGGACTAGCGGGAGCCTACGAGCAGTACTTC. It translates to CASSSNLGLAGAYEQYF. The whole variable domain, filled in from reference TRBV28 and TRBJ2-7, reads DVKVTQSSRYLVKRTGEKVFLECVQDMDHENMFWYRQDPGLGLRLIYFSYDVKMKEKGDIPEGYSVSREKKERFSLILESASTNQTSMYLCASSSNLGLAGAYEQYFGPGTRLTVT.

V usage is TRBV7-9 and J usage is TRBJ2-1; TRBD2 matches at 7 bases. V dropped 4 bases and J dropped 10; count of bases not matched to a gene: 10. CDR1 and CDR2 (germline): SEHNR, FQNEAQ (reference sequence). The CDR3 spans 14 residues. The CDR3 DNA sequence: TGTGCCAGCAGCTCCGGACTAGATAGAGGGGAGCAGTTCTTC. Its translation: CASSSGLDRGEQFF. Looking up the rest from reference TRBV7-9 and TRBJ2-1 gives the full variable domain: DTGVSQNPRHKITKRGQNVTFRCDPISEHNRLYWYRQTLGQGPEFLTYFQNEAQLEKSRLLSDRFSAERPKGSFSTLEIQRTEQGDSAMYLCASSSGLDRGEQFFGPGTRLTVL.

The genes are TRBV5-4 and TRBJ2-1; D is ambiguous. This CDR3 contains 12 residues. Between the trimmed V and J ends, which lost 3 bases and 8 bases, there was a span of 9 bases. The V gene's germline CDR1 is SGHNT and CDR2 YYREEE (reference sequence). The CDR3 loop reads CASSSARYEQFF. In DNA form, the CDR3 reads TGTGCCAGCAGCTCCGCGAGGTATGAGCAGTTCTTC.